The clone carrying this T cell receptor (beta chain) was seen repeatedly, ten times or more. Its antigen is unknown. TCRdb redid the calling of the PCR reads with MiXCR, one entry per CDR3 protein. The sample consists of over 550,000 distinct CDR3 sequences, roughly 27% of them appearing once. The CDR3 is made up of 11 amino acids. Germline lookup yields CDR1 MNHEY and CDR2 SVGAGI. V dropped 6 bases and J dropped 7 bases, with 9 bases sitting between them. This specimen belongs to a study of molecular identifiers for immune sequencing clone quantification. Study results and limitations: In CMV-specific effectors, clones above 20 copies held over 99% of molecules; naive, under 1%.

Sequenced material: naive CD8+ T cells from blood, with Jurkat cell RNA spiked in. This sample's subset: FACS-sorted CD8+CD4-CCR7+CD45RA+ naive T cells. This receptor was obtained from a human donor in good health. Some libraries in this study had Jurkat cell RNA spiked in. The chain carries TRBV6-5 and TRBJ1-1; the D gene is possibly TRBD1 (5 bases). CDR3 nucleotide sequence: TGTGCCAGCAGCTGGGGGAGTGAAGCTTTCTTT. It codes for CASSWGSEAFF.